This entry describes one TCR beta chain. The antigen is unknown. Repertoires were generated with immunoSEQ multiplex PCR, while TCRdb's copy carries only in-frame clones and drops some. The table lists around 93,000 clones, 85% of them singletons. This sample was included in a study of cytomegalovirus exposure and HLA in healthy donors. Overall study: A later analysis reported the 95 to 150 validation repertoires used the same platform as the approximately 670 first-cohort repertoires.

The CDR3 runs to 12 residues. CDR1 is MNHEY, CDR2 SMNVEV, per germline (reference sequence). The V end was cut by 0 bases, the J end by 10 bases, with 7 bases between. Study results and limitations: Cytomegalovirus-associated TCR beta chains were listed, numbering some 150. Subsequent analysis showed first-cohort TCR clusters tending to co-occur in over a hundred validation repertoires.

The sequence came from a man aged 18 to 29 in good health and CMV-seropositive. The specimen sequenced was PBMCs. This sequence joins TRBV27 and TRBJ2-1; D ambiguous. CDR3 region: CASSLSTQEQFF. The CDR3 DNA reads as TGTGCCAGCAGTTTATCAACACAGGAGCAGTTCTTC.